This TCR beta chain was profiled in a study of blood T cell repertoires in COVID-19. Study at large: COVID-19 samples, acute and convalescent, were from the United States, Italy and Spain. Sample material is recorded as cDNA or gDNA derived from T cells, B-cell-depleted T cells, or PBMCs.

V lost 7 bases to trimming and J lost 2 bases, with 11 bases between them. Germline V gene lookup returns CDR1 SEHNR and CDR2 FQNEAQ (reference sequence). The CDR3 is 13 amino acids. In the original processing: Estimates of nucleated cell counts were drawn from the amplification of reference gene primers. Using immunoSEQ multiplex PCR, the repertoire was profiled, and TCRdb retains in-frame clones only, with some absent. V and J calls and clone size are those listed in that table; D and trimming were worked out from the DNA. The data contain under 300,000 clones, about 79% of them singletons. This chain uses TRBV7-9 with TRBJ1-1, with a possible D match to TRBD1 (6 bases). The sequence was obtained from a woman aged 40 to 50 who had recovered from COVID-19. The sample taken for sequencing was peripheral blood. CDR3 protein: CASNPRGNTEAFF. The CDR3, as DNA: TGTGCCAGCAATCCCAGGGGAAACACTGAAGCTTTCTTT.